This is a list of T cell receptor beta chains from one sample in a study of cytomegalovirus exposure and HLA in healthy donors. Assay used: immunoSEQ multiplex PCR; TCRdb lists only in-frame clones, some missing. The profile shows 150,000 to 200,000 clones, 75% to 85% of them singletons. The material sequenced was PBMCs. The receptor set was obtained from a woman in her fifties or sixties in good health and CMV-seronegative. Each CDR3 is given with its conserved first and last residue. The D gene is left open where the match is weak. Some rows have no size entry. The others give once, few or many, or a class for an expanded clone.

TRBV2,TRBD1,TRBJ2-7,.,CASRRGQGGNEQYF,TGTGCCAGCAGACGCGGACAGGGTGGAAACGAGCAGTACTTC
TRBV5-5,.,TRBJ2-7,.,CASSLGGHEQYF,TGTGCCAGCAGCTTGGGGGGGCACGAGCAGTACTTC
TRBV16,.,TRBJ1-2,.,CASSQSGSNYGYTF,TGTGCCAGCAGCCAATCTGGCTCAAACTATGGCTACACCTTC
TRBV1,.,TRBJ2-1,.,CTSSQGRASGRSSYNEQFF,TGCACCAGCAGCCAAGGTAGGGCTAGCGGGAGGAGCTCCTACAATGAGCAGTTCTTC
TRBV5-1,TRBD2,TRBJ2-3,.,CASSLSWTSGRLGTQYF,TGCGCCAGCAGCTTGTCATGGACTAGCGGGAGATTAGGTACGCAGTATTTT
TRBV27,TRBD1,TRBJ2-2,.,CASSGQGTGELFF,TGTGCCAGCAGTGGACAGGGGACCGGGGAGCTGTTTTTT
TRBV27,TRBD1,TRBJ2-2,.,CASSFFVGTGGGGGELFF,TGTGCCAGCAGTTTCTTCGTGGGGACAGGGGGAGGAGGCGGGGAGCTGTTTTTT
TRBV19,.,TRBJ1-5,.,CASSGMGAEPQHF,TGTGCCAGTAGTGGGATGGGGGCCGAGCCCCAGCATTTT
TRBV5-4,TRBD2,TRBJ2-7,.,CASSRNGLAGEYEQYF,TGTGCCAGCAGCCGGAACGGACTAGCGGGGGAGTACGAGCAGTACTTC
TRBV10-2,TRBD1,TRBJ2-4,.,CASEVGQGNIQYF,TGCGCCAGCGAGGTTGGACAGGGGAACATTCAGTACTTC
TRBV18,TRBD1,TRBJ1-3,.,CASSPTGATGNTIYF,TGTGCCAGCTCACCGACAGGGGCGACTGGAAACACCATATATTTT
TRBV11-2,TRBD2,TRBJ2-1,.,CASSKTSGSHNEQFF,TGTGCCAGCAGCAAGACTAGCGGGAGCCACAATGAGCAGTTCTTC
TRBV5-4,.,TRBJ2-7,.,CASSQAGSPEQYF,TGTGCCAGCAGCCAAGCAGGATCGCCCGAGCAGTACTTC
TRBV4-3,.,TRBJ2-1,few,CASSQDRRTSNEQFF,TGCGCCAGCAGCCAAGATCGGCGGACAAGCAATGAGCAGTTCTTC
TRBV6-1,TRBD2,TRBJ2-1,.,CASSGAGRNEQFF,TGTGCCAGCTCGGGAGCGGGGAGGAATGAGCAGTTCTTC
TRBV20-1,.,TRBJ1-1,.,CSATRGTEAFF,TGCAGTGCTACCAGGGGAACTGAAGCTTTCTTT
TRBV28,TRBD1,TRBJ2-2,.,CASSFQTWTGVAGELFF,TGTGCCAGCAGTTTCCAAACTTGGACAGGGGTTGCCGGGGAGCTGTTTTTT
TRBV5-1,.,TRBJ2-2,.,CAFRTGLTGELFF,TGCGCCTTTAGAACAGGGCTCACCGGGGAGCTGTTTTTT
TRBV19,TRBD1,TRBJ2-2,.,CASRTGSKGTGELFF,TGTGCCAGTAGGACAGGGTCGAAGGGCACCGGGGAGCTGTTTTTT
TRBV4-3,TRBD1,TRBJ2-1,.,CASSQETGGLYNEQFF,TGCGCCAGCAGCCAAGAAACAGGGGGCCTCTACAATGAGCAGTTCTTC
TRBV5-1,.,TRBJ2-7,.,CASSSAPDYHEQYF,TGCGCCAGCAGCTCTGCCCCGGACTACCACGAGCAGTACTTC
TRBV2,.,TRBJ1-4,.,CASSVLNEKLFF,TGTGCCAGCAGTGTCCTGAATGAAAAACTGTTTTTT
TRBV6-5,TRBD2,TRBJ2-7,.,CASSYTGTRYEQYF,TGTGCCAGCAGTTACACCGGGACTAGATACGAGCAGTACTTC
TRBV10-3,TRBD2,TRBJ2-5,.,CAISRGLMETQYF,TGTGCCATCAGTAGGGGACTAATGGAGACCCAGTACTTC
TRBV27,.,TRBJ1-2,once,CASSPTKNTQGGDYGYTF,TGTGCCAGCAGTCCAACCAAAAATACACAGGGTGGAGACTATGGCTACACCTTC
TRBV7-3,TRBD1,TRBJ2-7,few,CASSPGQGGNYEQYF,TGTGCCAGCAGCCCGGGACAGGGTGGTAACTACGAGCAGTACTTC
TRBV9,.,TRBJ1-1,.,CASSFTMVNTEAFF,TGTGCCAGCAGCTTTACTATGGTGAACACTGAAGCTTTCTTT
TRBV14,TRBD2,TRBJ2-1,.,CASSPLGLAGYNEQFF,TGTGCCAGCAGCCCCCTAGGACTAGCGGGATACAATGAGCAGTTCTTC
TRBV10-1,TRBD2,TRBJ2-5,.,CASSKTSVEETQYF,TGCGCCAGCAGCAAAACTAGCGTTGAGGAGACCCAGTACTTC
TRBV2,TRBD1,TRBJ2-2,few,CAGQGLSNTGELFF,TGTGCCGGACAGGGACTCTCGAACACCGGGGAGCTGTTTTTT
TRBV19,.,TRBJ1-1,.,CASIFGGTEAFF,TGTGCCAGTATCTTTGGGGGGACTGAAGCTTTCTTT
TRBV28,TRBD2,TRBJ2-3,few,CASRLTSGRRDTQYF,TGTGCCAGCAGGTTAACTAGCGGGAGACGGGATACGCAGTATTTT
TRBV29-1,.,TRBJ1-1,.,CSAAPRQGKGNTEAFF,TGCAGCGCCGCCCCGAGGCAGGGGAAGGGGAACACTGAAGCTTTCTTT
TRBV5-6,TRBD1,TRBJ1-5,few,CASSLGGATGNQPQHF,TGTGCCAGCAGCTTGGGTGGTGCGACAGGGAATCAGCCCCAGCATTTT
TRBV2,.,TRBJ1-5,.,CASSEAQISNQPQHF,TGTGCCAGCAGTGAAGCACAGATAAGCAATCAGCCCCAGCATTTT